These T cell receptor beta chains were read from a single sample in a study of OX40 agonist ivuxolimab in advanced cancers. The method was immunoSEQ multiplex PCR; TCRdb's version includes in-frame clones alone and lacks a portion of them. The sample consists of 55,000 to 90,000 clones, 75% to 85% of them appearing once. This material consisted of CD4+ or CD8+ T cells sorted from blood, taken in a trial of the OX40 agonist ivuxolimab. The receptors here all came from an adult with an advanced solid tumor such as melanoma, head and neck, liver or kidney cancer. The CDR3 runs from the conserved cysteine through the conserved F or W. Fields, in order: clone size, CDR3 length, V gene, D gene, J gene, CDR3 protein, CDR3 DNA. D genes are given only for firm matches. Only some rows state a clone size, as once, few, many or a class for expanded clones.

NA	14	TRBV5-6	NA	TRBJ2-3	CASELGGRTDTQYF	TGTGCCAGCGAACTTGGAGGGCGCACAGATACGCAGTATTTT
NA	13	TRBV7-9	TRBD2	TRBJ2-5	CASRPSGQETQYF	TGTGCCAGCAGGCCTAGCGGACAAGAGACCCAGTACTTC
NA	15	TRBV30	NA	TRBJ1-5	CAWSRTGNSNQPQHF	TGTGCCTGGAGCCGGACGGGGAATAGCAATCAGCCCCAGCATTTT
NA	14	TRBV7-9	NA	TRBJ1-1	CASSLGRGDTEAFF	TGTGCCAGCAGCTTAGGTAGGGGGGACACTGAAGCTTTCTTT
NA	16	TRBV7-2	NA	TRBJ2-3	CASSFRPLLHTDTQYF	TGTGCCAGCAGCTTTCGACCATTATTGCACACAGATACGCAGTATTTT
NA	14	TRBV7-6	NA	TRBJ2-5	CASSPDWVQETQYF	TGTGCCAGCAGCCCGGACTGGGTGCAAGAGACCCAGTACTTC
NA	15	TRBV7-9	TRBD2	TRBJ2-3	CASSLGGIGTDTQYF	TGTGCCAGCAGCCTCGGGGGGATCGGCACAGATACGCAGTATTTT
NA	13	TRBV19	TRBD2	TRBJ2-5	CASRSSGGETQYF	TGTGCCAGTAGGAGCTCCGGGGGGGAGACCCAGTACTTC
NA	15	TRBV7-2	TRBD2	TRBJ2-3	CASSGGTSGTDTQYF	TGTGCCAGCAGCGGGGGGACTAGCGGCACAGATACGCAGTATTTT
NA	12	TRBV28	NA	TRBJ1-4	CASSLTVGTVFF	TGTGCCAGCAGTTTAACCGTGGGGACGGTGTTTTTT
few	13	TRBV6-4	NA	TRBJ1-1	CASRRQPNTEAFF	TGTGCCAGCAGGAGACAGCCGAACACTGAAGCTTTCTTT
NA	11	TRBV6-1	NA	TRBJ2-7	CASSEIYEQYF	TGTGCCAGCAGTGAGATTTACGAGCAGTACTTC
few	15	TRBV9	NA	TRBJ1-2	CASSVVGGLSYGYTF	TGTGCCAGCAGCGTAGTTGGAGGCCTCTCCTATGGCTACACCTTC
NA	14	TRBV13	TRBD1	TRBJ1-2	CASSLGRGNYGYTF	TGTGCCAGCAGCTTAGGCAGGGGGAACTATGGCTACACCTTC
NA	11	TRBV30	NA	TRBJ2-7	CAWSYREEQYF	TGTGCCTGGAGTTATCGGGAAGAGCAGTACTTC
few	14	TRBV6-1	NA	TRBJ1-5	CASSGRRIAGPQHF	TGTGCCAGCAGTGGAAGGAGGATAGCAGGGCCCCAGCATTTT
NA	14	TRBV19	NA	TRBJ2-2	CASSILGGTGELFF	TGTGCCAGTAGTATACTAGGGGGTACCGGGGAGCTGTTTTTT
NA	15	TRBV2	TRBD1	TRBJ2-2	CASRAGTGRGGELFF	TGTGCCAGCAGAGCCGGGACAGGGAGAGGCGGGGAGCTGTTTTTT
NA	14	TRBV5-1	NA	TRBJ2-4	CASSQQGSKNIQYF	TGCGCCAGCAGCCAGCAGGGGTCCAAAAACATTCAGTACTTC
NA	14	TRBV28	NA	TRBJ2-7	CASTSRGDRYEQYF	TGTGCCAGCACCTCCCGCGGGGATCGCTACGAGCAGTACTTC
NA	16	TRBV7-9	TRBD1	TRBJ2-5	CASSVGQGISGETQYF	TGTGCCAGCAGCGTGGGACAGGGGATTTCAGGAGAGACCCAGTACTTC
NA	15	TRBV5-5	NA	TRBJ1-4	CASSLGRGINEKLFF	TGTGCCAGCAGCCTTGGTAGGGGTATTAATGAAAAACTGTTTTTT
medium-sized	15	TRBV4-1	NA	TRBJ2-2	CASSPIVLQPGELFF	TGCGCCAGCAGCCCCATTGTGCTCCAGCCCGGGGAGCTGTTTTTT